The 8 T cell receptor beta chains listed next were all sequenced from one sample in a study of T cells after yellow fever vaccination. TCRdb recomputed calls from the 5' RACE reads with MiXCR, one row per CDR3 protein. The table records about 300,000 distinct CDR3 sequences, around 6.8% of them present only once. Specimen: PBMCs, collected approximately 40 days after the first yellow fever vaccination. These receptors all come from a young man who received the YFV17D yellow fever vaccine.

Here the CDR3 reads CASGLQGGRDNEQFF. In DNA, the CDR3 is TGCGCCAGCGGGCTACAAGGAGGCCGGGACAATGAGCAGTTCTTC. The chain has TRBV5-1 and TRBJ2-1; weak D call: TRBD2 (5 bases). Deletions cut 7 bases from V and 5 bases from J, with 19 bases between. Germline V gene data show CDR1 as SGHRS and CDR2 as YFSETQ. The CDR3 runs 15 residues.

The chain combines TRBV5-1 with TRBJ2-1; 7 nucleotides match TRBD1. J was trimmed by 6 bases and V by 5 bases; bases with no gene match: 5. This CDR3 is 13 amino acids long. Germline CDR1 SGHRS, CDR2 YFSETQ. The CDR3 DNA reads TGCGCCAGCAGACCAGGGGGTACCAATGAGCAGTTCTTC. This encodes CASRPGGTNEQFF.

The V gene is TRBV11-2, the J gene TRBJ2-4, with D tentatively TRBD1 or TRBD2 (5 bases each). From germline, CDR1 is SGHAT and CDR2 FQNNGV. Trimming took off 5 bases at V and 9 bases at J, with 8 bases between the two ends. CDR3 size: 11 residues. CDR3 loop: CASSAGGIQYF. CDR3 nucleotides: TGTGCCAGCAGCGCTGGGGGCATTCAGTACTTC.

With regard to this clonotype: Its ends do not fully match the called genes, so a read error is possible. The chain employs TRBV5-5 and TRBJ1-2, with 12 bases fitting TRBD1. This CDR3 contains 17 residues. Germline V gene sequence: CDR1 SGHKS, CDR2 YYEKEE (reference sequence). The CDR3 region is CASRLDPGQGAFYGYTF. CDR3 nucleotides: TGTGCCAGCAGGTTGGATCCGGGACAGGGGGCCTTCTATGGCTACACCTTC.

This clonotype has at least ten counts. This chain joins TRBV5-1 and TRBJ2-7; 10 bases agree with TRBD1. The V gene end was trimmed by 0 bases and the J gene end by 5 bases; junction bases not matched to a gene: 5. The germline gives CDR1 SGHRS, CDR2 YFSETQ. The CDR3 is made up of 15 amino acids. The CDR3 DNA reads as TGCGCCAGCAGCTTGGAGGGACAGGGGAGTGACGAGCAGTACTTC. The encoded protein is CASSLEGQGSDEQYF.

This clonotype has at least ten counts. The genes are TRBV5-6 and TRBJ2-2; D ambiguous. The CDR3 is made up of 14 amino acids. In germline, CDR1 is SGHDT, CDR2 YYEEEE. Deletions cut 2 bases from V and 3 bases from J, with 8 bases between. The CDR3 DNA reads as TGTGCCAGCAGCTTATCGTTCTACACCGGGGAGCTGTTTTTT. Translated: CASSLSFYTGELFF. Supplemented by reference TRBV5-6 and TRBJ2-2, the full variable domain reads DAGVTQSPTHLIKTRGQQVTLRCSPKSGHDTVSWYQQALGQGPQFIFQYYEEEERQRGNFPDRFSGHQFPNYSSELNVNALLLGDSALYLCASSLSFYTGELFFGEGSRLTVL.

V usage is TRBV11-1 and J usage is TRBJ2-6; no reliable D call. Trimming took 5 bases from V and 2 from J, leaving 28 bases between them. This CDR3 region has 21 residues. Germline values: CDR1 SGHAT, CDR2 FQDESV (reference sequence). CDR3: CASSRSQLGYNISPGANVLTF. CDR3 nucleotides: TGTGCCAGCAGCAGAAGCCAGCTCGGATACAACATATCCCCTGGGGCCAACGTCCTGACTTTC.

This clonotype showed up many times. This chain connects TRBV29-1 to TRBJ2-2; D assignment may be TRBD1 or TRBD2 (5 bases each). There are 13 residues in the CDR3. Germline CDR1 is SQVTM and CDR2 is ANQGSEA. The V end was cut by 7 bases, the J end by 1 base, with 10 bases between. The CDR3 sequence is CSAQRGNTGELFF. CDR3 sequence (DNA): TGCAGCGCCCAGAGGGGGAACACCGGGGAGCTGTTTTTT.